This T cell receptor beta chain appears in the sequencing data of a study of shared clonotypes between healthy human individuals. V shed 5 bases and J 4 bases; nucleotides not matched to a gene: 6. The CDR3 is 15 amino acids. Per germline, CDR1 KGHSH and CDR2 LQKENI. Generated by immunoSEQ multiplex PCR, the TCRdb table keeps only in-frame clones and is missing some. Of fewer than 850,000 clones listed, approximately 75% are singletons. The TCR comes from a woman in her 30s in good health. The J gene is TRBJ2-1, the V gene TRBV18, with 9 positions matching TRBD1. The sequencing input was memory CD4+ T cells sorted from blood. Subset described: CD45RA-negative fraction. DNA for the CDR3: TGTGCCAGCTCATCCGGGACAGGGACTTACAATGAGCAGTTCTTC. It codes for CASSSGTGTYNEQFF.